This T cell receptor (beta chain) was captured in a study of OX40 agonist ivuxolimab in advanced cancers. Study overall: Participants could have had prior anti-PD-1, anti-PD-L1 or anti-CTLA-4 therapy, and around 43% had some. Study conclusions and caveats: The average count of expanded clones was higher among CD8+ T cells than among CD4+.

Note on this clone: Its antigen remains unidentified.

Germline CDR1 is SGHRS and CDR2 is YFSETQ. With 0 bases clipped from V and 2 bases from J, the junction kept 14 bases outside the gene matches. This CDR3 spans 19 amino acids. Sequencing was performed with immunoSEQ multiplex PCR; in TCRdb, only in-frame clones are kept and a portion is missing. The profile covers 80,000 to 100,000 clones, with around 88% appearing a single time and 0.5% taken by the ten largest. The clonotype was recovered from an adult with an advanced solid tumor such as melanoma, head and neck, liver or kidney cancer. The material was CD4+ or CD8+ T cells sorted from blood, obtained in a trial of the OX40 agonist ivuxolimab. The chain carries TRBV5-1 and TRBJ2-1, with 7 bases identical to TRBD1. The CDR3 bases are TGCGCCAGCAGCTTGGTCGTCCCCTCATCCGGGACAGCCTACAATGAGCAGTTCTTC. The encoded protein is CASSLVVPSSGTAYNEQFF.